This T cell receptor (beta chain) was documented in a study of blood T cell repertoires in COVID-19. From germline, CDR1 is MNHEY and CDR2 SVGAGI. V shed 5 bases and J 0 bases; nucleotides not matched to a gene: 4. The CDR3 loop spans 14 amino acids. Clones were read by immunoSEQ multiplex PCR, and TCRdb kept only the in-frame ones, dropping some. The sample yields roughly 250,000 clones, around 85% seen once. Sample: peripheral blood. The TCR originated in a human donor with COVID-19, enrolled during active disease. The donor label of this sample is uncertain. The chain combines TRBV6-5 with TRBJ2-7, with 7 positions matching TRBD2. CDR3 protein: CASSRAGNSYEQYF. CDR3 in DNA: TGTGCCAGCAGTAGAGCGGGGAACTCCTACGAGCAGTACTTC.